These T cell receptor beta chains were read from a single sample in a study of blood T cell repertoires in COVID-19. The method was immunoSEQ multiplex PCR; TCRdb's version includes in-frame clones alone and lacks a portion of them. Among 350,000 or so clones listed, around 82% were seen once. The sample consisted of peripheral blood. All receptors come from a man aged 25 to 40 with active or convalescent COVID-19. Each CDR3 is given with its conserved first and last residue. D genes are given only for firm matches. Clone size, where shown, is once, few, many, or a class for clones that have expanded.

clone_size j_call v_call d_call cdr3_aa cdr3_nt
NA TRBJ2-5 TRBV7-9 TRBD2 CASSLGLAEKRLQETQYF TGTGCCAGCAGCTTAGGGCTAGCGGAGAAGAGATTACAAGAGACCCAGTACTTC
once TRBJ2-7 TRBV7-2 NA CATADWPTYEQYF TGTGCCACCGCGGACTGGCCAACCTACGAGCAGTACTTC
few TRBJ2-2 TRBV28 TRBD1 CAARRQGDTGELFF TGTGCCGCCCGCCGACAGGGGGACACCGGGGAGCTGTTTTTT
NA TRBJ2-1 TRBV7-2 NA CASSLWFGGLDNEQFF TGTGCCAGCAGCTTATGGTTTGGGGGGTTGGACAATGAGCAGTTCTTC
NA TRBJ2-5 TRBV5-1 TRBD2 CASSLGRAGGSETQYF TGCGCCAGCAGCTTGGGAAGAGCGGGGGGGTCAGAGACCCAGTACTTC
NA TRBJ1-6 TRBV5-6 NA CASSLGGLSSPLHF TGTGCCAGCAGCTTGGGCGGTTTAAGTTCACCCCTCCACTTT
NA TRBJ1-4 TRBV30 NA CAWSVPGGRQEKLFF TGTGCCTGGAGTGTACCGGGGGGGCGTCAAGAAAAACTGTTTTTT
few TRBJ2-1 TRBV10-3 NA CAISEEGEQFF TGTGCCATCAGTGAGGAGGGTGAGCAGTTCTTC
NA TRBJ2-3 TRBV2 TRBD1 CASSTMGQEGWNTQYF TGTGCCAGCAGTACTATGGGACAGGAGGGGTGGAATACGCAGTATTTT
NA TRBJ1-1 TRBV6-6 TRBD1 CASRLTGVEAFF TGTGCCAGCAGGCTAACAGGGGTTGAAGCTTTCTTT
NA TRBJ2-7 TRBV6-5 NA CASSPQDKTYEQYF TGTGCCAGCAGTCCTCAGGACAAGACCTACGAGCAGTACTTC
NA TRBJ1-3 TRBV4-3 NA CASSQDRVSGNTIYF TGCGCCAGCAGCCAAGACAGGGTCTCTGGAAACACCATATATTTT
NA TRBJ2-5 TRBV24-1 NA CATPWDTPSVTQYF TGTGCCACCCCCTGGGACACCCCCTCGGTGACCCAGTACTTC
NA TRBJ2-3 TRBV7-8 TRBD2 CASASGGSTDTQYF TGTGCCAGCGCGAGCGGGGGATCCACAGATACGCAGTATTTT
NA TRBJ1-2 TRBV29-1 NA CSVGGNYGYTF TGCAGCGTTGGAGGTAACTATGGCTACACCTTC
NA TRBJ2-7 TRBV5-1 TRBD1 CASSPPGQGKKQYF TGCGCCAGCAGCCCGCCGGGACAGGGGAAAAAGCAGTACTTC
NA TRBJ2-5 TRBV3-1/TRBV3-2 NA CASSRTEETQYF TGTGCCAGCAGCCGGACAGAAGAGACCCAGTACTTC
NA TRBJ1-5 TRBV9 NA CASSATVYSNQPQHF TGTGCCAGCAGCGCGACAGTTTATAGCAATCAGCCCCAGCATTTT
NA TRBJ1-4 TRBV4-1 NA CASSQSRVPTNEKLFF TGCGCCAGCAGCCAGTCCCGGGTCCCAACTAATGAAAAACTGTTTTTT
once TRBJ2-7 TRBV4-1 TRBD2 CASSLSTLTSGRTYEQYF TGCGCCAGCAGCCTCTCTACACTGACTAGCGGACGAACCTACGAGCAGTACTTC
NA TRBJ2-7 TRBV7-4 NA CASSLRRPGHTYEQYF TGTGCCAGCAGCTTGAGGCGGCCAGGGCATACCTACGAGCAGTACTTC
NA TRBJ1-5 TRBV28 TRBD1 CASSFGGRGNNQPQHF TGTGCCAGCAGTTTTGGGGGCAGGGGGAACAATCAGCCCCAGCATTTT
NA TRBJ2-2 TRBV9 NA CASSDRDTGELFF TGTGCCAGCAGCGACAGAGACACCGGGGAGCTGTTTTTT
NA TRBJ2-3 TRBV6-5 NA CASSYGVADTQYF TGTGCCAGCAGTTACGGAGTGGCAGATACGCAGTATTTT
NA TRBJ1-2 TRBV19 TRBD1 CASSIQQGTYGYTF TGTGCCAGTAGTATCCAACAGGGGACCTATGGCTACACCTTC
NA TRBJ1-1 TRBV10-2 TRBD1 CASSRRDRAEAFF TGCGCCAGCAGTCGGAGGGACAGGGCCGAAGCTTTCTTT
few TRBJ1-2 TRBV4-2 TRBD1 CASSQDTGVNGYTF TGTGCCAGCAGCCAAGATACAGGGGTGAATGGCTACACCTTC
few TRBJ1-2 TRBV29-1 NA CSVTGFAYGYTF TGCAGTGTAACAGGTTTTGCCTATGGCTACACCTTC
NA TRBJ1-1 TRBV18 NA CASSPTGRGMNTEAFF TGTGCCAGCTCTCCAACGGGTAGGGGGATGAACACTGAAGCTTTCTTT
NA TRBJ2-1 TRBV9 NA CASSVESTPLNEQFF TGTGCCAGCAGCGTAGAGAGCACCCCTTTGAATGAGCAGTTCTTC
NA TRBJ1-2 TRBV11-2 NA CASSLAGSYGYTF TGTGCCAGCAGCTTAGCGGGAAGCTATGGCTACACCTTC